Shown below are 15 T cell receptor beta chains from a single sample sequenced in a study of T cell changes during pregnancy in multiple sclerosis. Here immunoSEQ multiplex PCR was the method, and the copy in TCRdb shows in-frame clones only, minus some. Here the sample spans approximately 44,000 clones, 75% to 95% being singletons. The sequences come from CD4+ T cells from peripheral blood mononuclear cells, collected in the second trimester of pregnancy. These receptor sequences come from a female donor in good health, enrolled as a control in a pregnancy study.

The rearrangement links TRBV6-5 to TRBJ1-2; TRBD1 agrees at 10 bases. Germline V lookup: CDR1 MNHEY, CDR2 SVGAGI. J lost 7 bases, V lost 6 bases, and 5 bases had no gene match. The CDR3 totals 13 residues. The CDR3 nucleotides are TGTGCCAGCAGACTCGGACAGGGGGGTGGCTACACCTTC. It yields the protein CASRLGQGGGYTF.

This clone was seen once. This rearrangement joins TRBV5-1 to TRBJ2-7; 7 bases agree with TRBD2. The CDR3 loop spans 15 amino acids. Germline trimming cut 0 bases from V and 0 bases from J; bases unmatched to any gene: 3. Germline V lookup: CDR1 SGHRS, CDR2 YFSETQ. The DNA of the CDR3 is TGCGCCAGCAGCTTGGTACTAGCGAGCTCCTACGAGCAGTACTTC. As protein: CASSLVLASSYEQYF.

This chain joins TRBV10-3 and TRBJ2-1; D is possibly TRBD1 (5 bases). The germline CDR1 and CDR2 sequences are ENHRY and SYGVKD. CDR3 size: 16 residues. V lost 4 bases to trimming and J lost 9 bases, with 22 bases between them. The CDR3: CAISVTRQPGPVEQFF. For the CDR3, the DNA is TGTGCCATCAGTGTAACAAGACAGCCCGGTCCCGTTGAGCAGTTCTTC.

The chain uses TRBV4-1 and TRBJ1-5, with D perhaps matching TRBD1 (6 bases). Trimming left V 0 bases short and J 0 bases short, with 12 bases between. This CDR3 is built from 17 residues. Germline assignment: CDR1 MGHRA and CDR2 YSYEKL. The DNA of the CDR3 is TGCGCCAGCAGCCAAGAACAGGGACCATATAGCAATCAGCCCCAGCATTTT. As protein: CASSQEQGPYSNQPQHF.

The chain has TRBV10-3 and TRBJ2-1; D gene uncertain. Looked up from germline, CDR1 is ENHRY and CDR2 is SYGVKD. The CDR3 consists of 12 residues. Trimming left V 3 bases short and J 5 bases short, with 5 bases between. CDR3 sequence (DNA): TGTGCCATCAGTGAATGGCACAATGAGCAGTTCTTC. Protein sequence: CAISEWHNEQFF.

J is TRBJ2-1 and V is TRBV2; 9 nucleotides agree with TRBD1. Trimming took 3 bases from V and 2 from J; bases not matched to a gene: 5. Per the germline V gene, CDR1 is SNHLY and CDR2 is FYNNEI. This CDR3 is built from 16 residues. The CDR3 here is CASSEKRDRAYNEQFF. The CDR3, as DNA: TGTGCCAGCAGTGAGAAACGGGACAGGGCCTACAATGAGCAGTTCTTC. The complete variable domain, with remaining parts taken from reference TRBV2 and TRBJ2-1, reads EPEVTQTPSHQVTQMGQEVILRCVPISNHLYFYWYRQILGQKVEFLVSFYNNEISEKSEIFDDQFSVERPDGSNFTLKIRSTKLEDSAMYFCASSEKRDRAYNEQFFGPGTRLTVL.

The chain is built from TRBV5-1 and TRBJ2-6; D gene ambiguous. Germline CDR1 SGHRS, CDR2 YFSETQ. The V end was cut by 0 bases, the J end by 4 bases, with 5 bases between. CDR3 length: 14 amino acids. CDR3 residues: CASSLDAGANVLTF. CDR3 nucleotide sequence: TGCGCCAGCAGCTTGGATGCGGGGGCCAACGTCCTGACTTTC. Filled out from reference TRBV5-1 and TRBJ2-6, the complete variable domain reads KAGVTQTPRYLIKTRGQQVTLSCSPISGHRSVSWYQQTPGQGLQFLFEYFSETQRNKGNFPGRFSGRQFSNSRSEMNVSTLELGDSALYLCASSLDAGANVLTFGAGSRLTVL.

This sequence joins TRBV28 and TRBJ2-3; TRBD2 might be the D (5 bases). From germline, CDR1 is MDHEN and CDR2 SYDVKM. The CDR3 runs 14 residues. Trimming pared 2 bases from V and 4 bases from J, leaving 10 bases between. The CDR3 loop is CASSLPGKADTQYF. CDR3 nucleotides: TGTGCCAGCAGTTTACCGGGAAAGGCAGATACGCAGTATTTT.

The chain recombines TRBV10-3 with TRBJ2-5; the D gene is possibly TRBD2 (6 bases). CDR3 size: 16 residues. Germline values: CDR1 ENHRY, CDR2 SYGVKD. V was cut by 3 bases and J by 4 bases, with 18 bases left in between. CDR3 sequence reads: CAISESRLDWRETQYF. For the CDR3, the DNA is TGTGCCATCAGTGAAAGTAGACTAGATTGGAGAGAGACCCAGTACTTC.

This clone has more than one count but fewer than ten. Here the CDR3 reads CATWGQGNTEAFF. The CDR3 region has the DNA TGTGCCACCTGGGGACAGGGAAACACTGAAGCTTTCTTT. The chain joins TRBV10-3 to TRBJ1-1; 9 bases are a match to TRBD1. The CDR3 is 13 amino acids. CDR1 and CDR2 (germline): ENHRY, SYGVKD. Losses at the gene ends were 10 bases for V and 2 bases for J; bases not matched to a gene: 5.

The chain has TRBV6-6 and TRBJ1-4; TRBD1 matches 9 bases. Germline V gives CDR1 MNHNY, CDR2 SVGAGI (reference sequence). V dropped 5 bases and J dropped 4; count of bases not matched to a gene: 2. The CDR3 spans 14 residues. The CDR3 DNA is TGTGCCAGCAGTGCGGACAGGGGTAATGAAAAACTGTTTTTT. The encoded protein is CASSADRGNEKLFF.

J is TRBJ2-4 and V is TRBV6-1; TRBD2 is a possible D gene (6 bases). With 6 bases removed from V and 0 bases from J, the gap between germline ends came to 12 bases. The germline V gene has CDR1 MNHNS and CDR2 SASEGT. The CDR3 is made up of 15 amino acids. CDR3 sequence reads: CASSALGGAKNIQYF. CDR3 DNA sequence: TGTGCCAGCAGCGCCCTGGGGGGAGCCAAAAACATTCAGTACTTC.

The chain uses TRBV5-4 and TRBJ2-5, with 12 bases lining up with TRBD2. CDR3 size: 17 residues. Germline CDR1 is SGHNT and CDR2 is YYREEE (reference sequence). Unmatched junction bases numbered 8, after V lost 4 bases and J lost 1 base. This CDR3 is CASSLEGLAGSQETQYF. The CDR3 bases are TGTGCCAGCAGCCTGGAGGGACTAGCGGGTTCCCAAGAGACCCAGTACTTC.

The chain links TRBV19 to TRBJ2-1; 7 nucleotides line up with TRBD2. V was pared by 3 bases and J by 1 base, with 15 bases of the junction left unmatched. Germline lookup yields CDR1 LNHDA and CDR2 SQIVND (reference sequence). The length of the CDR3 is 19 residues. Here the CDR3 DNA reads TGTGCCAGTAGTATGCGGAGCGGCGGGGGAGGTAGTTCCTACAATGAGCAGTTCTTC. Translation: CASSMRSGGGGSSYNEQFF.

The sample holds one count of this clone. The chain recombines TRBV30 with TRBJ2-5; 7 bases align to TRBD1. CDR1 and CDR2 from the germline V gene are GTSNPN and SVGIG (reference sequence). Trimming took 2 bases from V and 2 from J; bases not matched to a gene: 5. The CDR3 has 14 residues. Here the CDR3 reads CAWSLGQIQETQYF. CDR3 in DNA: TGTGCCTGGAGTCTGGGACAGATTCAAGAGACCCAGTACTTC.